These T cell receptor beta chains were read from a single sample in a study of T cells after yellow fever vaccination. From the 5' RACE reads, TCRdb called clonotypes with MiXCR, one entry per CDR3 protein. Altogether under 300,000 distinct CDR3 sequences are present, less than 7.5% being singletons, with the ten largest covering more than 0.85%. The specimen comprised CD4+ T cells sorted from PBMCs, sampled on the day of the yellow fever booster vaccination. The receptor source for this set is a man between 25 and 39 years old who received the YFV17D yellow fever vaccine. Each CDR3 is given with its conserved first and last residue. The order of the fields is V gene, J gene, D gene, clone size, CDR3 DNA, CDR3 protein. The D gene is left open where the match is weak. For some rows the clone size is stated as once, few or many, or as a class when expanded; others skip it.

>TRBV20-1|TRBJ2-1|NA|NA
TGCAGTGCTAGAAGCTCGAGGGGAGGGGGTTACAATGAGCAGTTCTTC
CSARSSRGGGYNEQFF
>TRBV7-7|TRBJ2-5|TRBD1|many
TGTGCCAGGGGACAGGGGGCTTGGGAGACCCAGTACTTC
CARGQGAWETQYF
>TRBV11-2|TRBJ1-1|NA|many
TGTGCCAGCAGCTCCGCCCGGGGAACTGAAGCTTTCTTT
CASSSARGTEAFF
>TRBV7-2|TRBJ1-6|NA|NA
TGTGCCAGCAGCTTGGGACACCCAAATTCACCCCTCCACTTT
CASSLGHPNSPLHF
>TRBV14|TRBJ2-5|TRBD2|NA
TGTGCCAGCAGCCACGGACTAGACAGATTCCAAGAGACCCAGTACTTC
CASSHGLDRFQETQYF
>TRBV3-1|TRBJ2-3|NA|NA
TGTGCCAGCAGCCAAGACGGACGGGGTGGCACAGATACGCAGTATTTT
CASSQDGRGGTDTQYF
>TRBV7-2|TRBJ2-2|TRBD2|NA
TGTGCCAGCAGCCTAAGCGGGGTGAACACCGGGGAGCTGTTTTTT
CASSLSGVNTGELFF
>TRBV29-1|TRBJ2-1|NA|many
TGCAGCTACAGACGGTCGGATAATGAGCAGTTCTTC
CSYRRSDNEQFF
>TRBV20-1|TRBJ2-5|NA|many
TGCAGTGCTAGAAAGAGTCAAGAGACCCAGTACTTC
CSARKSQETQYF
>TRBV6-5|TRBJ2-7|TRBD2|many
TGTGCCAGCAGTACTGGGACTAGCGGGCGCTACGAGCAGTACTTC
CASSTGTSGRYEQYF
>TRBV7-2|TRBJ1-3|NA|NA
TGTGCCAGCAGTCCTGTGAGGGGAGAAAACACCATATATTTT
CASSPVRGENTIYF
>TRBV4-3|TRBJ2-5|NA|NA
TGCGCCAGCAGCCAAGAAGCGAGGGGGGAGACCCAGTACTTC
CASSQEARGETQYF
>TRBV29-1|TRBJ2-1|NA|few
TGCAGCGTTGCCCCCGGGGGAAATGAGCAGTTCTTC
CSVAPGGNEQFF